This T cell receptor beta chain was documented in a study of PD-1 blockade in classical Hodgkin lymphoma. Every patient had relapsed following autologous stem cell transplantation, and cohorts differed in brentuximab vedotin exposure. This clone is a singleton in its sample. Trimming removed 1 base at V and 7 bases at J, with 13 bases between. Germline values: CDR1 MDHEN, CDR2 SYDVKM. There are 14 residues in the CDR3. Libraries were prepared by immunoSEQ multiplex PCR; TCRdb keeps only in-frame clonotypes and omits some of them. The sample includes about 43,000 clones, under 75% of them seen just once.

The specimen comprised peripheral blood mononuclear cells (PBMCs), sampled before the second cycle of nivolumab. This receptor was identified in a human donor with classical Hodgkin lymphoma. The rearrangement links TRBV28 to TRBJ1-2; D remains unclear. The CDR3 bases are TGTGCCAGCAGTTTATTGGCCGGGGTGGGTGGCTACACCTTC. As protein: CASSLLAGVGGYTF.